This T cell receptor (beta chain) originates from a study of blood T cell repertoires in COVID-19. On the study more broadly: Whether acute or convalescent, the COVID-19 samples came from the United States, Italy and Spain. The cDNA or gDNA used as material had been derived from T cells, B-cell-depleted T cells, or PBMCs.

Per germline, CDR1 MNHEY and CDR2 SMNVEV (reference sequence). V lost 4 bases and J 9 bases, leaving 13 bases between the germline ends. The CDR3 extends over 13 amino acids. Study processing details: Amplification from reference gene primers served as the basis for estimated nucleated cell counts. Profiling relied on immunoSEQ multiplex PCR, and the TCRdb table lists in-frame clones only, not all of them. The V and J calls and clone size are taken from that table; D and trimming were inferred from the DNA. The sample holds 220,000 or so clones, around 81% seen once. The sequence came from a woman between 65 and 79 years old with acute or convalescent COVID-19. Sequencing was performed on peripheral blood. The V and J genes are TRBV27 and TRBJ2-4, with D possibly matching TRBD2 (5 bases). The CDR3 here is CASSSQRDTIQYF. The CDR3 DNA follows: TGTGCCAGCAGTTCACAGAGGGATACCATTCAGTACTTC.